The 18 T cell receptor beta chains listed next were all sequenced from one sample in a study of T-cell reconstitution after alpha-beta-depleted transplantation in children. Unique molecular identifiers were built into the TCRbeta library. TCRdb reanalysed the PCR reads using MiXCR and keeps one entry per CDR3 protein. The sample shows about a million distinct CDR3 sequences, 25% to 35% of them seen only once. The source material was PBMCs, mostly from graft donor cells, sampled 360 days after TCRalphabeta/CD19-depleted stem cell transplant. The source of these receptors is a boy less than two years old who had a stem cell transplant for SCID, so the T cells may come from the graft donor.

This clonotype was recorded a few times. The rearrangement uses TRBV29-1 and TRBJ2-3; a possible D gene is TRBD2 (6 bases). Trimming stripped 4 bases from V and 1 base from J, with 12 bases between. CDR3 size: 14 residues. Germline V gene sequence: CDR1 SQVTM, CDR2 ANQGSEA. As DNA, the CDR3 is TGCAGCGTTGCCCCACGGAGGGGCACAGATACGCAGTATTTT. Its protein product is CSVAPRRGTDTQYF.

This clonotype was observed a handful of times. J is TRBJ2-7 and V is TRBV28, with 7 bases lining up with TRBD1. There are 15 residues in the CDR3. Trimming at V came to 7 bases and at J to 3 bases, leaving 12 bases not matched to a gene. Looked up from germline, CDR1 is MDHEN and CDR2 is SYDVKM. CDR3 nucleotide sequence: TGTGCCAGCAAAGTTCCGGGACAGCCTCACTACGAGCAGTACTTC. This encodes CASKVPGQPHYEQYF.

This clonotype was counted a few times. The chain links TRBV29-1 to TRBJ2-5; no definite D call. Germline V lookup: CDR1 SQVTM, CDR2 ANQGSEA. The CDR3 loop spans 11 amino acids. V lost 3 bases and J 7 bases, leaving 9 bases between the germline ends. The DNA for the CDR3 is TGCAGCGTTGAGCCACCGGGGACCCAGTACTTC. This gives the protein CSVEPPGTQYF.

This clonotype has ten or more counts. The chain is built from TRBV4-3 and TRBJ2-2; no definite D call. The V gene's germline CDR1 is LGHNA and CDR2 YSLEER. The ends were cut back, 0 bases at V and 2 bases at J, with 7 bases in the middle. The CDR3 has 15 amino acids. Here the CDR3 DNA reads TGCGCCAGCAGCCAAGAAGGAGATAACACCGGGGAGCTGTTTTTT. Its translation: CASSQEGDNTGELFF.

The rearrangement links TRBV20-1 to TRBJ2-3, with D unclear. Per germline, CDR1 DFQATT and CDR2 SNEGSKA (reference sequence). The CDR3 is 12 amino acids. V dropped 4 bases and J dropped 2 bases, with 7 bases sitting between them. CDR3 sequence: CSATLATDTQYF. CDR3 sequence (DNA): TGCAGTGCTACCTTAGCCACAGATACGCAGTATTTT.

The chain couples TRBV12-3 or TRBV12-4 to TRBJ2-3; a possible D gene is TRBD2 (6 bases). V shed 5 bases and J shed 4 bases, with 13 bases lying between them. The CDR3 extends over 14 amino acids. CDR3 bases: TGTGCCAGCAGTCCCCGGGCTAGCGCAGATACGCAGTATTTT. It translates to CASSPRASADTQYF.

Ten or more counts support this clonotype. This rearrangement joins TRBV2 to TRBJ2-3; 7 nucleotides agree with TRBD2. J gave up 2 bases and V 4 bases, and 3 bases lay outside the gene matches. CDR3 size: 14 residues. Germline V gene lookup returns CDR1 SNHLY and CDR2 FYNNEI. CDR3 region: CASSALAATDTQYF. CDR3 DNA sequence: TGTGCCAGCAGTGCCCTAGCGGCCACAGATACGCAGTATTTT.

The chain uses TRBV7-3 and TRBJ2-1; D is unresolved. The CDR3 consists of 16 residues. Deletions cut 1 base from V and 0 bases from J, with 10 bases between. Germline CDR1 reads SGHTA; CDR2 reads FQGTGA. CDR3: CASSLRGGSSYNEQFF. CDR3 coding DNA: TGTGCCAGCAGCTTAAGAGGCGGAAGCTCCTACAATGAGCAGTTCTTC.

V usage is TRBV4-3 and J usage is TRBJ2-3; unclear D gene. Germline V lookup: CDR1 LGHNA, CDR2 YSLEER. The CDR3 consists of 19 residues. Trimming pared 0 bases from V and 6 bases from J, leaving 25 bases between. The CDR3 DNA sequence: TGCGCCAGCAGCCAAGATTCACCGATCGGGTTAGGGATTTCGGATACGCAGTATTTT. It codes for CASSQDSPIGLGISDTQYF.

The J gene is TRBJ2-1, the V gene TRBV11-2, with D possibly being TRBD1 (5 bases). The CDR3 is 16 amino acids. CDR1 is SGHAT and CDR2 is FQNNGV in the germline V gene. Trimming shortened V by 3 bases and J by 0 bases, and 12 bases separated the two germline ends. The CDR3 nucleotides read TGTGCCAGCAGCTTCCTTGGGGCCCACTCCTACAATGAGCAGTTCTTC. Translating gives CASSFLGAHSYNEQFF. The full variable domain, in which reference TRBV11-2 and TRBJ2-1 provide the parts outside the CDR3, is EAGVAQSPRYKIIEKRQSVAFWCNPISGHATLYWYQQILGQGPKLLIQFQNNGVVDDSQLPKDRFSAERLKGVDSTLKIQPAKLEDSAVYLCASSFLGAHSYNEQFFGPGTRLTVL.

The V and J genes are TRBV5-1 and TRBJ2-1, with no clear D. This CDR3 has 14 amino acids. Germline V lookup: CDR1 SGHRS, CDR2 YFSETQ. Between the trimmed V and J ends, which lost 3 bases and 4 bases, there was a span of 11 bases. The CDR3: CASSSHLKYNEQFF. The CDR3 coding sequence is TGCGCCAGCAGCTCCCACCTAAAATACAATGAGCAGTTCTTC.

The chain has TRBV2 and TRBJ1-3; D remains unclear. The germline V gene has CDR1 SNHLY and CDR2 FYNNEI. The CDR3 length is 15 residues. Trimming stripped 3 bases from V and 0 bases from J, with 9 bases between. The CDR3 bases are TGTGCCAGCAGTGATGTCCGGCTCTCTGGAAACACCATATATTTT. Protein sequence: CASSDVRLSGNTIYF.

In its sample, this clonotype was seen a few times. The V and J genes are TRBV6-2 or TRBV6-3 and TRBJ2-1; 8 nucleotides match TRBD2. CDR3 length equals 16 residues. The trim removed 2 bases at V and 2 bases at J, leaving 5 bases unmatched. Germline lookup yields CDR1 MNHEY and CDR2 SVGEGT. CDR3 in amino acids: CASSYVIGGAYNEQFF. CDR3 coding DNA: TGTGCCAGCAGTTACGTCATCGGGGGGGCCTACAATGAGCAGTTCTTC.

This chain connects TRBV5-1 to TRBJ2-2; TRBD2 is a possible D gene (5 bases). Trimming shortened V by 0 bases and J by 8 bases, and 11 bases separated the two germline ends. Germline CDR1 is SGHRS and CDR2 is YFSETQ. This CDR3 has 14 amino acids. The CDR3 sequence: CASSLDGITGELFF. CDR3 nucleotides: TGCGCCAGCAGCTTGGACGGGATCACAGGGGAGCTGTTTTTT.

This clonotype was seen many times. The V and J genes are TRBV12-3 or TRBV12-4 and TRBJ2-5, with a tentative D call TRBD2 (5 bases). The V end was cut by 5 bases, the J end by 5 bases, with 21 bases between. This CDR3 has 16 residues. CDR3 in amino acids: CASSPNQLDPRETQYF. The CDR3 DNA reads TGTGCCAGCAGTCCGAACCAACTAGATCCCCGGGAGACCCAGTACTTC.

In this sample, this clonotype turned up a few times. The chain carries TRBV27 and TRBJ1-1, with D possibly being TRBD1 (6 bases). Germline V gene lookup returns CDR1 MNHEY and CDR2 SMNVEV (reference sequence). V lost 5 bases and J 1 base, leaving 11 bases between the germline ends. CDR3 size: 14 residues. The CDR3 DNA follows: TGTGCCAGCAGTCCCCTGGGACAGAACACTGAAGCTTTCTTT. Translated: CASSPLGQNTEAFF.

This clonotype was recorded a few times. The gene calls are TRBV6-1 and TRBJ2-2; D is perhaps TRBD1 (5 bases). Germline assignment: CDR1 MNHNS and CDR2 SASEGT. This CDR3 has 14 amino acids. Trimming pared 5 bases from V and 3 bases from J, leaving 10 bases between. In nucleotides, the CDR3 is TGTGCCAGCAGTCGCAGGGTCTACACCGGGGAGCTGTTTTTT. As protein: CASSRRVYTGELFF.

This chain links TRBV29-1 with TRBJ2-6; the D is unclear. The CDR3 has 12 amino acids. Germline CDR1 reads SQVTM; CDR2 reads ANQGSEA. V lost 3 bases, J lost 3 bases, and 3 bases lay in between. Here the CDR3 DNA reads TGCAGCGTTGATCTTGGGGCCAACGTCCTGACTTTC. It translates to CSVDLGANVLTF.